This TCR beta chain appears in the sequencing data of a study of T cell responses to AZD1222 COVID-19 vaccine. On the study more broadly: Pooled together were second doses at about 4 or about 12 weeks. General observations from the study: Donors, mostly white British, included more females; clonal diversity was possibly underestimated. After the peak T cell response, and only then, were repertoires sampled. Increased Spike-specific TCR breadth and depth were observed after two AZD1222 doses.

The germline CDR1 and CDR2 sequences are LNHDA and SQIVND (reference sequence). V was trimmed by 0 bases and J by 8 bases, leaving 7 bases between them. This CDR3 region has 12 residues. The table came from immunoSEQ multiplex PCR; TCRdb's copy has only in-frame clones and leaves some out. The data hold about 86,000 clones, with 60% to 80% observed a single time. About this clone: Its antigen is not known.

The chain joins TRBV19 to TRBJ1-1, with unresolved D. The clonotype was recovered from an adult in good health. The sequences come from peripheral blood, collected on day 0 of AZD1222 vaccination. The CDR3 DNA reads TGTGCCAGTAGTATAGACGGATCAGAAGCTTTCTTT. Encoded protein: CASSIDGSEAFF.